Sequencing of this TCR beta chain was carried out in a study of regulatory T cells in long-lasting Graves disease. On the study more broadly: Graves' patients, diagnosed recently, had received antithyroid drugs under 3 months.

Study results and caveats: Those with persistent Graves' had less TCR diversity than newly diagnosed patients.

Time point of the sample: newly diagnosed GD, antithyroid drugs for less than 3 months. RNA extracted from PBMCs served as the sequencing template. Relying on iRepertoire HTBI primers and Arm-PCR of CDR3 regions, the team built TCR beta libraries. TCRdb passed the multiplex PCR reads through MiXCR, listing each CDR3 protein once. The sample holds 560,000 or so distinct CDR3 sequences, approximately 16% seen once. Ten or more counts support this clonotype. No antigen is known for it. V was clipped by 5 bases and J by 4 bases, with 15 bases between them. From germline, CDR1 is MNHEY and CDR2 SVGEGT. This CDR3 region has 14 residues. These records were also assigned to another study, of T cells in Graves' hyperthyroidism and ophthalmopathy. That investigation notes: Patients aged 18 to 65 with hyperthyroidism were newly diagnosed, with duration under 2 months.

Sample: peripheral blood mononuclear cells (PBMCs), taken at new diagnosis, from a patient treated with antithyroid drugs. The chain carries TRBV6-2 or TRBV6-3 and TRBJ2-7; TRBD1 might be the D (5 bases). The receptor comes from a man younger than 35 with Graves disease. The CDR3: CASSEPRSGYEQYF. The DNA for the CDR3 is TGTGCCAGCAGTGAACCACGCTCAGGGTACGAGCAGTACTTC.